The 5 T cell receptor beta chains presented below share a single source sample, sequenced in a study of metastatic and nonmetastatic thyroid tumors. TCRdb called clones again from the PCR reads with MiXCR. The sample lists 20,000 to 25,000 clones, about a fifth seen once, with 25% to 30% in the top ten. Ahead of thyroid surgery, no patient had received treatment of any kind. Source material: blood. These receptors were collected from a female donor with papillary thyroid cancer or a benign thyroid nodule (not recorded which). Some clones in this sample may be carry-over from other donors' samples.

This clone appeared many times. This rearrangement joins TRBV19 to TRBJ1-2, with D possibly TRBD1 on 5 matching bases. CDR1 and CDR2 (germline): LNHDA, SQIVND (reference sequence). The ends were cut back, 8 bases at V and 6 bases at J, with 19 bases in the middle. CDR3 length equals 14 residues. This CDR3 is CASYYHGTVNGYTF. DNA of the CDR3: TGTGCCAGTTATTACCACGGGACGGTAAATGGCTACACCTTC. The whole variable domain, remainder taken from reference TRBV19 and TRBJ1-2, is DGGITQSPKYLFRKEGQNVTLSCEQNLNHDAMYWYRQDPGQGLRLIYYSQIVNDFQKGDIAEGYSVSREKKESFPLTVTSAQKNPTAFYLCASYYHGTVNGYTFGSGTRLTVV.

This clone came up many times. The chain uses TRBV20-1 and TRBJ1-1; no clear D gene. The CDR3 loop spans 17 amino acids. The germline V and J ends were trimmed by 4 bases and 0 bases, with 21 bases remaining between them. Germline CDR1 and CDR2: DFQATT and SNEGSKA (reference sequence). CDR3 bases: TGCAGTGCTAATAAGCGGGGAGTCCAGCCCATGAACACTGAAGCTTTCTTT. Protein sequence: CSANKRGVQPMNTEAFF.

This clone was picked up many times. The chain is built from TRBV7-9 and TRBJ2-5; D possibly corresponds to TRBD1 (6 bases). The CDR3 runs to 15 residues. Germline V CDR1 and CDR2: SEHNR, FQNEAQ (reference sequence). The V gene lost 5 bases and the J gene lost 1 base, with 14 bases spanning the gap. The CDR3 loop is CASSLRTGSQETQYF. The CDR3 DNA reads TGTGCCAGCAGCCTTCGTACAGGGTCCCAAGAGACCCAGTACTTC.

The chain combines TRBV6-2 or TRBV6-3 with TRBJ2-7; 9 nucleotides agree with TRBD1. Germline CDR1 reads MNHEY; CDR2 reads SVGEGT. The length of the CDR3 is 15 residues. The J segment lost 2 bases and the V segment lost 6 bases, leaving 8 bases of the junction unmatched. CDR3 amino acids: CASSPSDRGTYEQYF. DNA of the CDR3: TGTGCCAGCAGCCCCTCGGACAGGGGAACCTACGAGCAGTACTTC.

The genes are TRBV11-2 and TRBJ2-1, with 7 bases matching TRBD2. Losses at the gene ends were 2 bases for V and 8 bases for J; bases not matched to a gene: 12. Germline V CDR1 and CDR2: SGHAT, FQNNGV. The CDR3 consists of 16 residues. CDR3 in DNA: TGTGCCAGCAGCTTAACCACCAGCGGGACGGGGGATGAGCAGTTCTTC. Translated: CASSLTTSGTGDEQFF. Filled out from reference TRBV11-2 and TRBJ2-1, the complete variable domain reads EAGVAQSPRYKIIEKRQSVAFWCNPISGHATLYWYQQILGQGPKLLIQFQNNGVVDDSQLPKDRFSAERLKGVDSTLKIQPAKLEDSAVYLCASSLTTSGTGDEQFFGPGTRLTVL.